The rows below give T cell receptor beta chains drawn from one sample of a study of identical twins. One entry per CDR3 protein, called by TCRdb with MiXCR from the 5' RACE reads. This sample has 550,000 to 700,000 distinct CDR3 sequences, with 21% found just once. The sample was also reused in another study, on T cells expressing NK-cell markers.

The specimen sequenced was PBMCs. These receptors came from a woman aged 18-29 years in good health. The CDR3 runs from the conserved cysteine through the conserved F or W. The order of the fields is J gene, D gene, CDR3 length, clone size, V gene, CDR3 DNA, CDR3 protein. The D gene is left open where the match is weak. Clone size is shown for a subset of rows, as once, few, many or a class of expanded clone.

>TRBJ1-2|TRBD1|15|-|TRBV5-6
TGTGCCAGCAGCTTCGGACAGGGTTCGAACTATGGCTACACCTTC
CASSFGQGSNYGYTF
>TRBJ1-2|-|12|many|TRBV20-1
TGCAGTGCTAGAGATCACATTATGGACTACACCTTC
CSARDHIMDYTF
>TRBJ2-5|TRBD2|13|-|TRBV5-1
TGCGCCACCGCAGCGGGAGTGGAAGAGACCCAGTACTTC
CATAAGVEETQYF
>TRBJ2-1|TRBD1|16|-|TRBV7-9
TGTGCCAGCAGCCCTACGCCCGGGACAGGGGATGGTGAGCAGTTCTTC
CASSPTPGTGDGEQFF
>TRBJ2-5|-|13|-|TRBV12-3/TRBV12-4
TGTGCCAGCGCCGCGACTCTCCAAGAGACCCAGTACTTC
CASAATLQETQYF
>TRBJ2-7|-|15|-|TRBV12-3/TRBV12-4
TGTGCCAGCAGCCCGTGGGGGGGGCAGGCGGCCGAGCAGTACTTC
CASSPWGGQAAEQYF
>TRBJ2-4|-|13|-|TRBV5-8
TGTGCCAGCAGCTGGGGGTCGGGGAACATTCAGTACTTC
CASSWGSGNIQYF
>TRBJ2-5|TRBD1|16|-|TRBV5-1
TGCGCCAGCAGCCATGGGGACAGGGGATTCCAAGAGACCCAGTACTTC
CASSHGDRGFQETQYF
>TRBJ2-1|TRBD2|16|-|TRBV24-1
TGTGTCACCAGTGACCCTAGCGGGAGCTCCTACAATGAGCAGTTCTTC
CVTSDPSGSSYNEQFF
>TRBJ2-3|-|16|-|TRBV5-1
TGCGCCAGCAGCCCGGTAGGGCGGGGGCCCACAGATACGCAGTATTTT
CASSPVGRGPTDTQYF
>TRBJ2-7|-|16|many|TRBV29-1
TGCAGCGTTGAAGATCTTGACAAACAAAACTCCTACGAGCAGTACTTC
CSVEDLDKQNSYEQYF
>TRBJ2-7|-|15|-|TRBV6-5
TGTGCCAGGAGTATAGTCGGGGTTAAGGGATGCGAGCAGTACTTC
CARSIVGVKGCEQYF
>TRBJ1-1|-|15|few|TRBV10-3
TGTGCCATCAGTGAGAGTGGCAGACTGAACACTGAAGCTTTCTTT
CAISESGRLNTEAFF
>TRBJ2-3|-|16|few|TRBV20-1
TGCAGTGCTAGAGATATCGGGACGGGACCCACAGATACGCAGTATTTT
CSARDIGTGPTDTQYF
>TRBJ2-7|-|16|-|TRBV9
TGTGCCAGCAGCGTAGATGGGGCAGGCCTTCCCTACGAGCAGTACTTC
CASSVDGAGLPYEQYF
>TRBJ2-3|TRBD2|14|-|TRBV20-1
TGCAGTACCCGAGCGGGGGCAAGCACAGATACGCAGTATTTT
CSTRAGASTDTQYF
>TRBJ2-3|-|14|-|TRBV20-1
TGCAGTGCTAGAGTCAACACTGGGGCAGATACGCAGTATTTT
CSARVNTGADTQYF
>TRBJ1-6|-|15|many|TRBV5-1
TGCGCCAGCAGCTCAGGACAGACGACATATTCACCCCTCCACTTT
CASSSGQTTYSPLHF
>TRBJ2-1|TRBD2|15|many|TRBV20-1
TGCAGTGCTAATCCTGCTAGCGGCTCCTACAATGAGCAGTTCTTC
CSANPASGSYNEQFF
>TRBJ1-6|-|16|many|TRBV20-1
TGCAGTGCCTCCGGGCGGGGGGGACTGGGAAATTCACCCCTCCACTTT
CSASGRGGLGNSPLHF
>TRBJ2-7|-|15|-|TRBV5-6
TGTGCCAGCAGCTTGGGGCCAGGGAAAGACTACGAGCAGTACTTC
CASSLGPGKDYEQYF
>TRBJ2-5|-|16|few|TRBV21-1
TGTGCCAGCAGCAAAAGGGACGAAAACAAGATGGAGACCCAGTACTTC
CASSKRDENKMETQYF
>TRBJ2-1|-|15|few|TRBV12-3/TRBV12-4
TGTGCCAGCAGTGAAACCCTCGGGGCATACAATGAGCAGTTCTTC
CASSETLGAYNEQFF
>TRBJ1-6|-|14|-|TRBV25-1
TGTGCCAGCAGTGAATATCCGGACAGATCACCCCTCCACTTT
CASSEYPDRSPLHF
>TRBJ2-1|-|11|-|TRBV29-1
TGCAGCGCTGGGGGCGGGCCAAGCAAATTCTTC
CSAGGGPSKFF